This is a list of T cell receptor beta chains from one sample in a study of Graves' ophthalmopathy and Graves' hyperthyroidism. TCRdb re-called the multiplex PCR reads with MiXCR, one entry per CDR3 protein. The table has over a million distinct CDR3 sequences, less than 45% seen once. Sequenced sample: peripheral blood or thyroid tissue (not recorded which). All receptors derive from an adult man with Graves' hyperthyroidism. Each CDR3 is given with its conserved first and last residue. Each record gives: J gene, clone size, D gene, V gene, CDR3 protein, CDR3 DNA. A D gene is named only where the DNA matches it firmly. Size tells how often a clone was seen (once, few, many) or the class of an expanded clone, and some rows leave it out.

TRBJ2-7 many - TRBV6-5 CASSYREFYEQYF TGTGCCAGCAGTTACCGGGAGTTCTACGAGCAGTACTTC
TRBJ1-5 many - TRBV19 CASSIQSGTEINQPQHF TGTGCCAGTAGTATACAATCTGGAACGGAGATAAATCAGCCCCAGCATTTT
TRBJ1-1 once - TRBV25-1 CAWSRIRLVNTEAFF TGTGCCTGGAGTCGCATACGTCTTGTGAACACTGAAGCTTTCTTT
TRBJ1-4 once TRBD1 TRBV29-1 CSVTGQGQNEELFF TGCAGCGTTACGGGACAGGGCCAAAATGAAGAACTGTTTTTT
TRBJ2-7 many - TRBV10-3 CAITPTWTHEQYF TGTGCCATCACCCCGACATGGACCCACGAGCAGTACTTC
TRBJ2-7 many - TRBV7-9 CASSPPSNSYEQYF TGTGCCAGCAGCCCACCCAGTAATTCCTACGAGCAGTACTTC
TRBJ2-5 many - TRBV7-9 CASSSKSPQETQYF TGTGCCAGCAGCTCAAAGTCCCCCCAAGAGACCCAGTACTTC
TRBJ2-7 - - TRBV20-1 CSAFPPGVYEQYF TGCAGTGCTTTTCCTCCGGGAGTCTACGAGCAGTACTTC
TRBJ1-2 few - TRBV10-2 CASSEPDSSYGYTF TGCGCCAGCAGTGAGCCGGACAGCAGCTATGGCTACACCTTC
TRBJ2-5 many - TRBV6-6 CASSFIGGETQYF TGTGCCAGCAGTTTCATCGGTGGAGAGACCCAGTACTTC
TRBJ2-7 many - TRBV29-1 CSGRQGGSYEQYF TGCAGCGGACGACAAGGGGGGTCCTACGAGCAGTACTTC
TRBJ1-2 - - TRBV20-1 CSARTPTDYGYTF TGCAGTGCTAGGACCCCGACCGACTATGGCTACACCTTC
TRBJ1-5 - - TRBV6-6 CASSHGQLGQPQHF TGTGCCAGCAGTCACGGTCAGCTCGGTCAGCCCCAGCATTTT
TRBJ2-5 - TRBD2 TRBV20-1 CSARTYGTSSGSETQYF TGCAGTGCTAGAACCTATGGGACTAGCTCGGGTTCAGAGACCCAGTACTTC
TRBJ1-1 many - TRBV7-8 CASSAWGTNTEAFF TGTGCCAGCAGCGCATGGGGTACGAACACTGAAGCTTTCTTT
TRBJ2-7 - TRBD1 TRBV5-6 CASSLGTGPLEQYF TGTGCCAGCAGCTTGGGGACAGGTCCCCTTGAGCAGTACTTC
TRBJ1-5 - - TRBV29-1 CSGERGQETQHF TGCAGCGGGGAGCGGGGACAAGAGACCCAGCATTTT
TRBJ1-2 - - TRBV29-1 CSVEVQQLRGGDGYTF TGCAGCGTTGAAGTGCAGCAGCTGCGGGGGGGGGATGGCTACACCTTC
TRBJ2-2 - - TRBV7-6 CASSLDTGVSGELFF TGTGCCAGCAGCCTTGATACTGGGGTCAGCGGGGAGCTGTTTTTT
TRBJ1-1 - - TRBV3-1 CASSQVLREEAFF TGTGCCAGCAGCCAAGTGCTCAGGGAGGAAGCTTTCTTT
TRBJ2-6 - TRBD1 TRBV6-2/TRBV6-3 CASSQGQGALRANVLTF TGTGCCAGCAGCCAGGGACAGGGGGCGTTGAGGGCCAACGTCCTGACTTTC
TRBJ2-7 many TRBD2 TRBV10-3 CAISDDRGSGEPYEQYF TGTGCCATCAGTGATGACCGGGGGAGCGGGGAACCCTACGAGCAGTACTTC
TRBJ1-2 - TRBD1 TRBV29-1 CSAEGTGWYGYTF TGCAGCGCCGAGGGGACAGGCTGGTATGGCTACACCTTC
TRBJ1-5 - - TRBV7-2 CASSLSGFDGQPQHF TGTGCCAGCAGCTTGTCGGGGTTTGATGGTCAGCCCCAGCATTTT
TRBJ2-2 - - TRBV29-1 CGADTGELFF TGCGGCGCTGACACCGGGGAGCTGTTTTTT
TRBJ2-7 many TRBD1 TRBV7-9 CASSLGNSDRRSYEQYF TGTGCCAGCAGCTTAGGGAATTCGGACAGGCGGTCCTACGAGCAGTACTTC